This entry features one T cell receptor (beta chain) sequence. This sample stems from a study of blood T cell repertoires in COVID-19. This CDR3 is 13 amino acids long. The germline V gene has CDR1 SGHTA and CDR2 FQGTGA. Trimming at V came to 4 bases and at J to 5 bases, leaving 2 bases not matched to a gene. Libraries were prepared by immunoSEQ multiplex PCR; TCRdb keeps only in-frame clonotypes and omits some of them. The sample has under 200,000 clones; around 87% are singletons. The specimen sequenced was peripheral blood. This clonotype originated in a woman aged 80 or over with COVID-19, enrolled during active disease. The V call is TRBV7-3, the J call TRBJ1-1, with 9 bases identical to TRBD1. CDR3 nucleotides: TGTGCCAGCAGCTCAGACAGGGGGACTGAAGCTTTCTTT. This sequence encodes CASSSDRGTEAFF.